The 24 T cell receptor beta chains given below trace back to one sample, sequenced in a study of blood T cell repertoires in COVID-19. Produced via immunoSEQ multiplex PCR; TCRdb's table is partial and in-frame only. The sample has approximately 70,000 clones; roughly 90% are singletons. The sample taken for sequencing was peripheral blood. Receptor source: a man between 45 and 60 years old with COVID-19, enrolled during active disease.

This sequence joins TRBV5-6 and TRBJ1-1, with TRBD1 as a possible D gene (5 bases). The CDR3 is made up of 13 amino acids. Germline V gives CDR1 SGHDT, CDR2 YYEEEE. V was shortened by 2 bases and J by 12 bases, with 17 bases between the two germline ends. The CDR3 region is CASSFKGSRGTFF. DNA of the CDR3: TGTGCCAGCAGCTTTAAGGGGTCCCGGGGGACTTTCTTT. Filled out from reference TRBV5-6 and TRBJ1-1, the complete variable domain reads DAGVTQSPTHLIKTRGQQVTLRCSPKSGHDTVSWYQQALGQGPQFIFQYYEEEERQRGNFPDRFSGHQFPNYSSELNVNALLLGDSALYLCASSFKGSRGTFFGQGTRLTVV.

This clone was seen more than once but under ten times. J is TRBJ2-1 and V is TRBV4-3; D might be TRBD2 (5 bases). Trimming removed 0 bases at V and 8 bases at J, with 11 bases between. Germline CDR1 and CDR2: LGHNA and YSLEER. This CDR3 contains 14 residues. The CDR3 DNA reads TGCGCCAGCAGCCAAGATGTCAGAGGGCATGAGCAGTTCTTC. The encoded protein is CASSQDVRGHEQFF.

The chain is built from TRBV3-1 (or the pseudogene TRBV3-2) and TRBJ2-5; D gene uncertain. This CDR3 has 15 residues. Trimming shortened V by 0 bases and J by 1 base, and 9 bases separated the two germline ends. From germline, CDR1 is LGHDT and CDR2 YNNKEL (reference sequence). This CDR3 reads CASSQDAIPQETQYF. CDR3 nucleotides: TGTGCCAGCAGCCAAGATGCGATACCCCAAGAGACCCAGTACTTC.

The chain is built from TRBV18 and TRBJ2-2; D gene uncertain. With 2 bases removed from V and 1 base from J, the gap between germline ends came to 5 bases. The germline V gene encodes CDR1 KGHSH and CDR2 LQKENI. The CDR3 totals 14 residues. The CDR3 sequence: CASSPNLNTGELFF. Written as DNA, the CDR3 is TGTGCCAGCTCACCAAACTTGAACACCGGGGAGCTGTTTTTT.

The chain employs TRBV10-3 and TRBJ2-2; D remains ambiguous. Trimming shortened V by 3 bases and J by 0 bases, and 11 bases separated the two germline ends. From germline, CDR1 is ENHRY and CDR2 SYGVKD. The CDR3 totals 16 residues. The CDR3 DNA sequence: TGTGCCATCAGTGACGGAGCAGTCGCGAACACCGGGGAGCTGTTTTTT. It yields the protein CAISDGAVANTGELFF.

The chain uses TRBV5-1 and TRBJ1-1; a possible D gene is TRBD1 (6 bases). CDR3 length: 18 residues. Trimming pared 4 bases from V and 0 bases from J, leaving 22 bases between. The V gene's germline CDR1 is SGHRS and CDR2 YFSETQ. The CDR3 is CASSPEGIGGYMNTEAFF. In DNA, the CDR3 is TGCGCCAGCAGCCCGGAAGGGATTGGGGGCTACATGAACACTGAAGCTTTCTTT.

The rearrangement joins TRBV28 to TRBJ1-2, with D perhaps TRBD1 (6 bases). CDR1 and CDR2 (germline): MDHEN, SYDVKM. The CDR3 sequence is 12 residues long. V lost 3 bases and J 13 bases, leaving 15 bases between the germline ends. DNA of the CDR3: TGTGCCAGCAGTTTCTGGGCGGACAGCCGCACCTTC. Amino acid sequence: CASSFWADSRTF.

The chain is built from TRBV5-6 and TRBJ2-3; 8 bases map to TRBD1. Trimming took 3 bases from V and 2 from J; bases not matched to a gene: 5. The germline V gene encodes CDR1 SGHDT and CDR2 YYEEEE. The length of the CDR3 is 15 residues. Here the CDR3 DNA reads TGTGCCAGCAGCTCCACAGGGGGACCCACAGATACGCAGTATTTT. This gives the protein CASSSTGGPTDTQYF.

This clone was seen only once. The CDR3 bases are TGTGCCAGCAGCCGCAGGGGGCCGGACACTGAAGCTTTCTTT. Protein: CASSRRGPDTEAFF. The chain joins TRBV3-1 (or the pseudogene TRBV3-2) to TRBJ1-1, with TRBD1 matching 8 bases. J gave up 3 bases and V 4 bases, and 4 bases lay outside the gene matches. Looked up from germline, CDR1 is LGHDT and CDR2 is YNNKEL (reference sequence). This CDR3 is 14 amino acids long.

Only a few counts were recorded for this clone. The V and J genes are TRBV5-1 and TRBJ2-5; 9 bases match TRBD2. This CDR3 has 17 residues. Per the germline V gene, CDR1 is SGHRS and CDR2 is YFSETQ. Losses at the gene ends were 2 bases for V and 4 bases for J; bases not matched to a gene: 12. CDR3 amino acids: CASSFLTAGGSGETQYF. The CDR3 DNA is TGCGCCAGCAGCTTCCTCACAGCGGGAGGTTCGGGAGAGACCCAGTACTTC.

This chain links TRBV6-1 with TRBJ1-2; D might be TRBD1 (5 bases). Germline V CDR1 and CDR2: MNHNS, SASEGT. The CDR3 is 13 residues long. V was shortened by 1 base and J by 4 bases, with 7 bases between the two germline ends. DNA of the CDR3: TGTGCCAGCAGTGAAGGGGGACTCTATGGCTACACCTTC. This gives the protein CASSEGGLYGYTF.

The V and J genes are TRBV6-6 and TRBJ1-6, with 7 bases matching TRBD1. Losses at the gene ends were 5 bases for V and 4 bases for J; bases not matched to a gene: 11. CDR3 length: 17 residues. CDR1 and CDR2 (germline): MNHNY, SVGAGI (reference sequence). CDR3 sequence reads: CASSRTTGTVYNSPLHF. CDR3 in DNA: TGTGCCAGCAGTCGGACGACCGGGACAGTTTATAATTCACCCCTCCACTTT.

This chain joins TRBV7-9 and TRBJ1-2, with no clear D. Germline CDR1 SEHNR, CDR2 FQNEAQ (reference sequence). V lost 5 bases and J 4 bases, leaving 8 bases between the germline ends. CDR3 length: 12 amino acids. The CDR3 here is CASSPKSYGYTF. The CDR3 DNA follows: TGTGCCAGCAGCCCAAAATCCTATGGCTACACCTTC.

A few counts support this clone. The rearrangement links TRBV5-5 to TRBJ2-7, with a possible D match to TRBD1 (6 bases). Per germline, CDR1 SGHKS and CDR2 YYEKEE (reference sequence). Trimming cost V 4 bases and J 4 bases, with 12 bases left between them. This CDR3 has 13 amino acids. The CDR3, as DNA: TGTGCCAGCAGCGGAACGACAGGTTACGAGCAGTACTTC. This translates into CASSGTTGYEQYF.

The J gene is TRBJ1-4, the V gene TRBV21-1; the DNA was not compared with TRBD1, the D call given in the table. TRBV21-1 counts as a pseudogene. CDR3 length equals 16 residues. The CDR3 DNA follows: TGTGCCAGCAGCAAAGCCCGCAGGGTGATTAGTGAAAAACTGTTTTTT. Translated: CASSKARRVISEKLFF.

The CDR3 nucleotides are TGTGCCAGCAGCTTATCAGGGTCCTACAATGAGCAGTTCTTC. Protein sequence: CASSLSGSYNEQFF. V is TRBV11-1 and J is TRBJ2-1; TRBD1 is a possible D gene (5 bases). V gave up 2 bases and J gave up 1 base, with 6 bases separating them. CDR3 size: 14 residues. CDR1 is SGHAT and CDR2 is FQDESV in the germline V gene (reference sequence). The complete variable domain, with remaining parts taken from reference TRBV11-1 and TRBJ2-1, reads EAEVAQSPRYKITEKSQAVAFWCDPISGHATLYWYRQILGQGPELLVQFQDESVVDDSQLPKDRFSAERLKGVDSTLKIQPAELGDSAMYLCASSLSGSYNEQFFGPGTRLTVL.

This chain connects TRBV30 to TRBJ2-5; D unresolved. There are 15 residues in the CDR3. V dropped 0 bases and J dropped 1 base, with 12 bases sitting between them. Germline CDR1 is GTSNPN and CDR2 is SVGIG (reference sequence). CDR3 residues: CAWSVPHRSQETQYF. As DNA, the CDR3 is TGTGCCTGGAGTGTACCCCACCGGAGCCAAGAGACCCAGTACTTC.

The rearrangement links TRBV19 to TRBJ1-1, with 9 bases lining up with TRBD1. Germline V gene sequence: CDR1 LNHDA, CDR2 SQIVND (reference sequence). Germline trimming cut 6 bases from V and 4 bases from J; bases unmatched to any gene: 12. The CDR3 totals 16 residues. CDR3 sequence: CASRGQGLRVGTEAFF. The CDR3 DNA is TGTGCCAGTAGGGGACAGGGACTTCGTGTGGGCACTGAAGCTTTCTTT.

The rearrangement uses TRBV7-6 and TRBJ1-4, with D maybe TRBD1 (5 bases). This CDR3 has 16 amino acids. Germline V gene lookup returns CDR1 SGHVS and CDR2 FNYEAQ. Trimming stripped 4 bases from V and 4 bases from J, with 16 bases between. CDR3 nucleotides: TGTGCCAGCAGCTCGCCACAGGACGGAGATAATGAAAAACTGTTTTTT. Its protein product is CASSSPQDGDNEKLFF. Combining the CDR3 with reference TRBV7-6 and TRBJ1-4 gives the whole variable domain GAGVSQSPRYKVTKRGQDVALRCDPISGHVSLYWYRQALGQGPEFLTYFNYEAQQDKSGLPNDRFSAERPEGSISTLTIQRTEQRDSAMYRCASSSPQDGDNEKLFFGSGTQLSVL.

The rearrangement joins TRBV5-4 to TRBJ2-5, with D possibly TRBD1 on 6 matching bases. The germline V gene has CDR1 SGHNT and CDR2 YYREEE (reference sequence). CDR3 length: 14 residues. Trimming stripped 0 bases from V and 3 bases from J, with 9 bases between. The CDR3 sequence is CASSLVGQKETQYF. CDR3 in DNA: TGTGCCAGCAGCTTGGTCGGACAGAAAGAGACCCAGTACTTC. The variable domain in full, completed from reference TRBV5-4 and TRBJ2-5, reads ETGVTQSPTHLIKTRGQQVTLRCSSQSGHNTVSWYQQALGQGPQFIFQYYREEENGRGNFPPRFSGLQFPNYSSELNVNALELDDSALYLCASSLVGQKETQYFGPGTRLLVL.

Here the CDR3 DNA reads TGTGCCATCAGTCCGGGACTAGCGGGAGCCGGGGCCAACGTCCTGACTTTC. Amino acid sequence: CAISPGLAGAGANVLTF. The J gene is TRBJ2-6, the V gene TRBV10-3, with 14 bases matching TRBD2. This CDR3 has 17 amino acids. Losses at the gene ends were 5 bases for V and 4 bases for J; bases not matched to a gene: 4. CDR1 and CDR2 (germline): ENHRY, SYGVKD.

This clone was observed a handful of times. The chain's CDR3 is CASSSGTSGALVDTQYF. In nucleotides, the CDR3 is TGTGCCAGCAGTTCGGGGACTAGCGGTGCCCTGGTAGATACGCAGTATTTT. The rearrangement uses TRBV27 and TRBJ2-3, with 11 nucleotides matching TRBD2. The germline V gene has CDR1 MNHEY and CDR2 SMNVEV (reference sequence). With 4 bases clipped from V and 5 bases from J, the junction kept 11 bases outside the gene matches. The CDR3 length is 17 residues.

The chain employs TRBV11-3 and TRBJ2-7, with TRBD2 matching over 12 bases. V trimming: 5 bases; J trimming: 6 bases; junction bases outside the gene matches: 2. This CDR3 spans 13 amino acids. Germline CDR1 SGHNT, CDR2 YENEEA. The CDR3 region is CASSRLAGVEQYF. The CDR3 DNA reads as TGTGCCAGCAGCAGACTAGCGGGAGTCGAGCAGTACTTC.

The V and J genes are TRBV7-3 and TRBJ2-5; the match to TRBD2 covers 7 bases. The CDR3 spans 14 residues. From germline, CDR1 is SGHTA and CDR2 FQGTGA. The V segment lost 2 bases and the J segment 3 bases; nucleotides outside the gene matches: 3. The CDR3 region is CASSLRAGEETQYF. Written as DNA, the CDR3 is TGTGCCAGCAGCTTACGGGCGGGAGAAGAGACCCAGTACTTC.